The present T cell receptor (beta chain) was sequenced within a study of T-cell reconstitution after alpha-beta-depleted transplantation in children. Study-level findings and limits: Several hundred expanded graft clones reportedly were the source of alpha-beta T cells about two months after transplant. Surviving recipient T cells and thymic progenitors underlay high day-60 TCRbeta diversity in some patients. Most T-cell counts and diversity one year after the transplant came from T cells that were newly produced.

CDR1 and CDR2 from the germline V gene are MNHEY and SVGEGT. The V segment lost 6 bases and the J segment 5 bases; nucleotides outside the gene matches: 13. CDR3 length equals 17 residues. A few counts support this clonotype. Antigen unknown. Library preparation (for TCRbeta) was performed with unique molecular identifiers. TCRdb recomputed calls from the PCR reads with MiXCR, one row per CDR3 protein. This table holds hundreds of thousands of distinct CDR3 sequences, 10% to 15% found once. The sample here was PBMCs, mostly from graft donor cells, taken 360 days after TCRalphabeta/CD19-depleted stem cell transplant. The chain couples TRBV6-2 or TRBV6-3 to TRBJ2-1, with 10 bases matching TRBD1. The receptor's source is a male patient younger than 18 who had a stem cell transplant for acute myeloid leukemia, so the T cells may come from the graft donor. The CDR3 coding sequence is TGTGCCAGCAGACCCGACAGGGGGCAAGTCGCGGACAATGAGCAGTTCTTC. Residues: CASRPDRGQVADNEQFF.